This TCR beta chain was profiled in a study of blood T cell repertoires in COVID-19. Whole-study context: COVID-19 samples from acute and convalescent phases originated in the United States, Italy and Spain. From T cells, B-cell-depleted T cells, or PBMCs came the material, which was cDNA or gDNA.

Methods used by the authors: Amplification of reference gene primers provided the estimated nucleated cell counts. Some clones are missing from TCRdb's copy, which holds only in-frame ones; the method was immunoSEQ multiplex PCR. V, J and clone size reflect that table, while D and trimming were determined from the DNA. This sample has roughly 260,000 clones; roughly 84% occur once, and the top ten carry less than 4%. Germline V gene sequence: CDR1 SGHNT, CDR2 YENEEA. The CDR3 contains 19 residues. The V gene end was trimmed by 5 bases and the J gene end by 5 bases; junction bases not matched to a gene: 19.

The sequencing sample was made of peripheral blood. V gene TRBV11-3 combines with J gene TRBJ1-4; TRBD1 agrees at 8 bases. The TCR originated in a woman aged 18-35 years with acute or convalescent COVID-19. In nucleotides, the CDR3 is TGTGCCAGCAGCCCACAGGGGGAAGGGAAAGACTGGAGGAATGAAAAACTGTTTTTT. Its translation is CASSPQGEGKDWRNEKLFF.